This TCR beta chain was recorded in a study of blood T cell repertoires in COVID-19. The wider study: Samples of COVID-19 (acute and convalescent) were obtained from the United States, Italy and Spain. Nucleic acid was either cDNA or gDNA, and it came from T cells, B-cell-depleted T cells, or PBMCs.

CDR1 is SQVTM, CDR2 ANQGSEA, per germline. The length of the CDR3 is 14 residues. Trimming pared 0 bases from V and 7 bases from J, leaving 15 bases between. How the authors handled the data: Amplification of reference gene primers provided the estimated nucleated cell counts. The data were produced by immunoSEQ multiplex PCR, yet TCRdb's version contains in-frame clones alone and is incomplete. V, J and clone size derive from that table, while D and trimming were established from the DNA sequence. Of over 50,000 clones in the sample, roughly 84% were seen once. The chain recombines TRBV29-1 with TRBJ1-1, with D possibly being TRBD1 (6 bases). The sequencing sample was made of peripheral blood. The receptor comes from a man aged 50-59 years with active COVID-19. In DNA, the CDR3 is TGCAGCGTTGAAGATCCCCTCGGACAGTTTGAAGCTTTCTTT. Its protein is CSVEDPLGQFEAFF.